These T cell receptor beta chains were read from a single sample in a study of early T cells in non-severe SARS-CoV-2 infection. TCRdb ran MiXCR on the 5' RACE reads and lists one entry per CDR3 protein. Of tens of thousands of distinct CDR3 sequences in the sample, about 11% were seen once. The sequenced sample consisted of whole blood. All receptors derive from an adult who was a healthcare worker with PCR-confirmed SARS-CoV-2 infection or an uninfected control (not recorded which). Each CDR3 is given with its conserved first and last residue. The D gene is left open where the match is weak. A clone size is listed for some rows: how often the clone was seen (once, few, many), or a class if it is expanded.

J gene | D gene | clone size | V gene | CDR3 protein | CDR3 DNA
TRBJ2-7 | NA | NA | TRBV6-1 | CASSEALGPYEQYF | TGTGCCAGCAGTGAAGCGTTAGGGCCCTACGAGCAGTACTTC
TRBJ1-1 | NA | many | TRBV6-5 | CASVAVNTEAFF | TGTGCCAGCGTGGCGGTGAACACTGAAGCTTTCTTT
TRBJ2-3 | TRBD2 | few | TRBV12-3/TRBV12-4 | CASSNGLAGAGDTQYF | TGTGCCAGCAGTAACGGACTAGCGGGGGCAGGGGATACGCAGTATTTT
TRBJ1-1 | NA | many | TRBV18 | CASSSLNTLNTEAFF | TGTGCCAGCTCATCTCTAAATACTCTGAACACTGAAGCTTTCTTT
TRBJ2-3 | TRBD2 | many | TRBV4-2 | CASSQESTSGTTDTQYF | TGTGCCAGCAGCCAAGAATCGACTAGCGGGACCACAGATACGCAGTATTTT
TRBJ2-7 | NA | NA | TRBV7-2 | CASSEPFTGDISYEQYF | TGTGCCAGCAGCGAGCCCTTCACCGGGGACATCTCCTACGAGCAGTACTTC
TRBJ2-3 | TRBD1 | many | TRBV12-3/TRBV12-4 | CASSFRQGKDTQYF | TGTGCCAGCAGTTTCCGACAGGGGAAAGATACGCAGTATTTT
TRBJ2-7 | NA | medium-sized | TRBV6-1 | CASSEGLSYEQYF | TGTGCCAGCAGTGAAGGTCTGTCCTACGAGCAGTACTTC
TRBJ1-2 | NA | many | TRBV14 | CASSPDANYGYTF | TGTGCCAGCAGCCCGGACGCTAACTATGGCTACACCTTC
TRBJ2-3 | TRBD2 | NA | TRBV7-7 | CASSWGLAGTDTQYF | TGTGCTAGCAGCTGGGGACTAGCGGGCACAGATACGCAGTATTTT
TRBJ2-1 | TRBD2 | many | TRBV7-2 | CASSLVRASGSKFIHEQFF | TGTGCCAGCAGCTTAGTTCGGGCTAGCGGGAGTAAATTTATTCATGAGCAGTTCTTC
TRBJ1-1 | TRBD1 | many | TRBV20-1 | CSAPYGQGAGAFF | TGCAGTGCCCCGTACGGCCAGGGGGCAGGGGCTTTCTTT